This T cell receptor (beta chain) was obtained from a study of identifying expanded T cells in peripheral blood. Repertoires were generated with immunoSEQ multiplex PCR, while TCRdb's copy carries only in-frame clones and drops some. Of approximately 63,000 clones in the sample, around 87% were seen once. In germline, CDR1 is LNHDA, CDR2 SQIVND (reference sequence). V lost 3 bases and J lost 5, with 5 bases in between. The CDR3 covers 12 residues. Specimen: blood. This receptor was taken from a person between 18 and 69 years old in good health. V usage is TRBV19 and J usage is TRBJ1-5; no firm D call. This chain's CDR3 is CASSIRDQPQHF. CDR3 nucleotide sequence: TGTGCCAGTAGTATCAGAGATCAGCCCCAGCATTTT. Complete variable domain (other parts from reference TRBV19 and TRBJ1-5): DGGITQSPKYLFRKEGQNVTLSCEQNLNHDAMYWYRQDPGQGLRLIYYSQIVNDFQKGDIAEGYSVSREKKESFPLTVTSAQKNPTAFYLCASSIRDQPQHFGDGTRLSIL.